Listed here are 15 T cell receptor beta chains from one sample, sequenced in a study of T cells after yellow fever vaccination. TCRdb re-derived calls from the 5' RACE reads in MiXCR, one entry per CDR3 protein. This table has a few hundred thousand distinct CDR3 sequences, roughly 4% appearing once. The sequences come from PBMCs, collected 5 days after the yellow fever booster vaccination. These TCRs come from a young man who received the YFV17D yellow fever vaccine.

Written as DNA, the CDR3 is TGCGCCAGCAGCAGCCACCGCTCGGGGGGGTTTGCTGGAAACACCATATATTTT. Translating it yields CASSSHRSGGFAGNTIYF. The chain employs TRBV4-1 and TRBJ1-3; a weak D match, TRBD1 (5 bases). This CDR3 spans 18 amino acids. Deletions cut 5 bases from V and 2 bases from J, with 22 bases between. Germline V gives CDR1 MGHRA, CDR2 YSYEKL.

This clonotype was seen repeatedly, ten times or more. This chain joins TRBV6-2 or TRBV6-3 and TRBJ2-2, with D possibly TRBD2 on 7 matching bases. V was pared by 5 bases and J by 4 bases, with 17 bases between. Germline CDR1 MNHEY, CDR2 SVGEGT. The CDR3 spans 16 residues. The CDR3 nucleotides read TGTGCCAGCAGTAGGGGTTGGCGGGGGCTCACCGGGGAGCTGTTTTTT. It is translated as CASSRGWRGLTGELFF.

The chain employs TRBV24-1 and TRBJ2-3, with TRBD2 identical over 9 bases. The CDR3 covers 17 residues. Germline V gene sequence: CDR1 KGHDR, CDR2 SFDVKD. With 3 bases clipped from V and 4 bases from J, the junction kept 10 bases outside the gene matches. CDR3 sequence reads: CATSDILLRGGSDTQYF. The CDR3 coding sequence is TGTGCCACCAGTGATATCCTACTGCGGGGGGGATCAGATACGCAGTATTTT.

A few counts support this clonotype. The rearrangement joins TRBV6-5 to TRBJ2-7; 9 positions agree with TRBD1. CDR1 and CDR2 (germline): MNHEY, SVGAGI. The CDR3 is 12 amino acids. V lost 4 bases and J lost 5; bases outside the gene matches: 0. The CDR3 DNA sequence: TGTGCCAGCAGTTGGGACAGGGACGAGCAGTACTTC. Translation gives CASSWDRDEQYF.

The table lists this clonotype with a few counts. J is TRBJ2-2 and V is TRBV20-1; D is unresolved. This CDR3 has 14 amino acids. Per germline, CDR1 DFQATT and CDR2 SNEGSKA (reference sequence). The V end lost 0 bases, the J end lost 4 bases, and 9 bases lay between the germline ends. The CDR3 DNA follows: TGCAGTGCTAGAGATCGTCGAGGCACCGGGGAGCTGTTTTTT. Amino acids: CSARDRRGTGELFF.

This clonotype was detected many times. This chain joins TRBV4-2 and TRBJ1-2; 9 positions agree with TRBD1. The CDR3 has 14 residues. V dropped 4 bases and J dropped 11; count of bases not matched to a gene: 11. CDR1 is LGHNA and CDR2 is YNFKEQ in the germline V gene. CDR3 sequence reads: CASSPEGQGIGYTF. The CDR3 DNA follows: TGTGCCAGCAGCCCCGAGGGACAGGGAATCGGTTACACCTTC.

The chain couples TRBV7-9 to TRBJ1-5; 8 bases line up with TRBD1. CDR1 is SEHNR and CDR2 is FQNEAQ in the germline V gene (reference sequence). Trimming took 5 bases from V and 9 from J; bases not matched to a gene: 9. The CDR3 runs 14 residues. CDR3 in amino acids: CASSPTGDERPQHF. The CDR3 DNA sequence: TGTGCCAGCAGCCCGACAGGGGACGAGCGGCCCCAGCATTTT.

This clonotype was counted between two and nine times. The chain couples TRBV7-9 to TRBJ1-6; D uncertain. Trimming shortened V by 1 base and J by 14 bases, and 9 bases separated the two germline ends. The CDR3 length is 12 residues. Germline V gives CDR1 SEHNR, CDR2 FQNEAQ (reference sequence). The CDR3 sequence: CASSLEYQSLHF. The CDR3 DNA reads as TGTGCCAGCAGCTTAGAGTACCAGTCCCTCCACTTT. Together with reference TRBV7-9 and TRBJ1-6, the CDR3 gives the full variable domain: DTGVSQNPRHKITKRGQNVTFRCDPISEHNRLYWYRQTLGQGPEFLTYFQNEAQLEKSRLLSDRFSAERPKGSFSTLEIQRTEQGDSAMYLCASSLEYQSLHFGNGTRLTVT.

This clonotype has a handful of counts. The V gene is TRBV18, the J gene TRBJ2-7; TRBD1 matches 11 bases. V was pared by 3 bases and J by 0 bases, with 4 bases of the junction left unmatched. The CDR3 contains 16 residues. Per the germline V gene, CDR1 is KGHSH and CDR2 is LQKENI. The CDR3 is CASSPRGTGGSYEQYV. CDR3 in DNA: TGTGCCAGCTCACCCAGGGGGACAGGGGGCTCCTACGAGCAGTACGTC.

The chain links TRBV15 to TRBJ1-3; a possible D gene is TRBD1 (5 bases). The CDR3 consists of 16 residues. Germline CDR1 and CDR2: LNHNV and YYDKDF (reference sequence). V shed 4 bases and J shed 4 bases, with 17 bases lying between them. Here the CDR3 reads CATSTPGGESGNTIYF. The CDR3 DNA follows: TGTGCCACCAGCACGCCGGGGGGAGAGTCCGGAAACACCATATATTTT.

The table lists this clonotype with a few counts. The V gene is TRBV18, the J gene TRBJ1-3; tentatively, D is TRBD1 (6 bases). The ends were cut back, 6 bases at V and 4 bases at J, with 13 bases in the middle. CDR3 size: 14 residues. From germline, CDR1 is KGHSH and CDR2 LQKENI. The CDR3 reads CASSTGSEGNTIYF. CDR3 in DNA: TGTGCCAGCTCCACAGGGTCCGAAGGAAACACCATATATTTT.

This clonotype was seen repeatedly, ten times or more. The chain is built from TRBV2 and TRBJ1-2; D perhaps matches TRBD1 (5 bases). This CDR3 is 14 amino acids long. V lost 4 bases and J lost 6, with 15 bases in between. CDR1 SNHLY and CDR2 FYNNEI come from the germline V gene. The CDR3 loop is CASSAGRELHGYTF. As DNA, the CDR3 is TGTGCCAGCAGTGCTGGCAGGGAGCTCCATGGCTACACCTTC.

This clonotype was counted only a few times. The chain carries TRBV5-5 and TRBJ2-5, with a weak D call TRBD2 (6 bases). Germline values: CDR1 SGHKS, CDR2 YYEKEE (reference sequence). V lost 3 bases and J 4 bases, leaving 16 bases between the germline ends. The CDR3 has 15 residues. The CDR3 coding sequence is TGTGCCAGCAGCTCAGACGGAGGGTGGGTAGAGACCCAGTACTTC. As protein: CASSSDGGWVETQYF.

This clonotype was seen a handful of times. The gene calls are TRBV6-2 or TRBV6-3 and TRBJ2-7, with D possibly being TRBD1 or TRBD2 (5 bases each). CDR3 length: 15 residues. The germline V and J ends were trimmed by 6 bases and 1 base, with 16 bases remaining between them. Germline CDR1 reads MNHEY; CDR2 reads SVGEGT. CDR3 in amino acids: CASSRITGPSYEQYV. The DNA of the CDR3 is TGTGCCAGCAGCCGGATAACGGGACCATCCTACGAGCAGTACGTC.

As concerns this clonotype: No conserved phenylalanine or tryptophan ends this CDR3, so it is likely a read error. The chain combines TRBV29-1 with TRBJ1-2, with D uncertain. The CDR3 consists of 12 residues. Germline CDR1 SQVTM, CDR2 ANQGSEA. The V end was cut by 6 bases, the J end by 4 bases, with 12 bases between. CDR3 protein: CSVLVSPYGYTL. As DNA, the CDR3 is TGCAGCGTGCTAGTGTCCCCCTATGGCTACACCCTC.